This is a list of T cell receptor beta chains from one sample in a study of blood T cell repertoires in COVID-19. Sequenced by immunoSEQ multiplex PCR; TCRdb stores in-frame clones only, minus some. The sample records about 270,000 clones, 81% being singletons. The specimen sequenced was peripheral blood. The source of these receptors is a woman in her fifties or sixties with active or convalescent COVID-19. CDR3s include the opening cysteine and the closing phenylalanine or tryptophan.

j_call | v_call | cdr3_aa
TRBJ2-3 | TRBV6-5 | CASQTSGTDTQYF
TRBJ1-4 | TRBV28 | CASSLRSGFEKLFF
TRBJ1-2 | TRBV5-1 | CASSLGQGARNYGYTF
TRBJ1-1 | TRBV10-3 | CAISEGQGLTEAFF
TRBJ2-1 | TRBV27 | CASSPIPLRGNEQFF
TRBJ2-3 | TRBV10-3 | CAISESNQGAGGSTDTQYF
TRBJ2-5 | TRBV5-6 | CASSFGRGETQYF
TRBJ1-1 | TRBV3-1/TRBV3-2 | CASSQGDSNTEAFF
TRBJ1-1 | TRBV3-1/TRBV3-2 | CASSQEPGAAEAFF
TRBJ1-4 | TRBV5-4 | CASSLDRANEKLFF
TRBJ1-6 | TRBV29-1 | CSVEAGPGSPLHF